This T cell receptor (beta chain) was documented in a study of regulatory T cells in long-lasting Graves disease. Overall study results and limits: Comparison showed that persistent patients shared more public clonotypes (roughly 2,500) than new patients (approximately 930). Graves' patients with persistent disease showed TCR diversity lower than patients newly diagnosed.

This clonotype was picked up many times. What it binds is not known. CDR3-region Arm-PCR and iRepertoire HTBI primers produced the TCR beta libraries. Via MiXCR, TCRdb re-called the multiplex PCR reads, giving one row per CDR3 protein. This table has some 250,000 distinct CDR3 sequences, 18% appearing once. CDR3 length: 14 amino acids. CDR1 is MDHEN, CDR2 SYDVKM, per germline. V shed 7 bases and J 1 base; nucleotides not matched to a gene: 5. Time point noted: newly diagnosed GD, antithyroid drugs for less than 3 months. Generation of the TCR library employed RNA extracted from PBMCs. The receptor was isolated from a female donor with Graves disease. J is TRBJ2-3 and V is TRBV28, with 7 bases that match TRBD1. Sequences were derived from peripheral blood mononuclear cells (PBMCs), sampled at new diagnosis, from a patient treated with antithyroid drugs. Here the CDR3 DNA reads TGTGCCAGCACCACGGGGACAGGCACAGATACGCAGTATTTT. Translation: CASTTGTGTDTQYF.